The 3 T cell receptor beta chains presented below share a single source sample, sequenced in a study of shared clonotypes between healthy human individuals. Clones were read by immunoSEQ multiplex PCR, and TCRdb kept only the in-frame ones, dropping some. In the table there are approximately 1,500,000 clones, roughly 98% of which are singletons. Sequenced input: naive CD4+ T cells sorted from blood. Specified subset: CD45RA+ positively selected. The receptors originated from a man aged 25 to 40 in good health.

J is TRBJ1-1 and V is TRBV19; a possible D gene is TRBD1 (5 bases). Trimming took off 3 bases at V and 2 bases at J, with 22 bases between the two ends. This CDR3 has 18 amino acids. Germline loops: CDR1 LNHDA, CDR2 SQIVND (reference sequence). As DNA, the CDR3 is TGTGCCAGTAGTATGGGGCTAGGAGGTGGGCGCTCTAACACTGAAGCTTTCTTT. This encodes CASSMGLGGGRSNTEAFF.

The rearrangement joins TRBV5-1 to TRBJ2-1, with a weak D call TRBD2 (5 bases). V was clipped by 0 bases and J by 8 bases, with 12 bases between them. This CDR3 comprises 14 residues. Germline V gene lookup returns CDR1 SGHRS and CDR2 YFSETQ. The CDR3 DNA is TGCGCCAGCAGCTTGGGACGTGGGCGGGATGAGCAGTTCTTC. This translates into CASSLGRGRDEQFF.

The rearrangement uses TRBV7-2 and TRBJ1-5; the match to TRBD1 covers 10 bases. The V segment lost 1 base and the J segment 2 bases; nucleotides outside the gene matches: 2. This CDR3 is 16 amino acids long. Germline V gives CDR1 SGHTA, CDR2 FQGNSA. The CDR3 coding sequence is TGTGCCAGCAGCTTAGTGGGGACAGGGGGCAATCAGCCCCAGCATTTT. Translation: CASSLVGTGGNQPQHF.